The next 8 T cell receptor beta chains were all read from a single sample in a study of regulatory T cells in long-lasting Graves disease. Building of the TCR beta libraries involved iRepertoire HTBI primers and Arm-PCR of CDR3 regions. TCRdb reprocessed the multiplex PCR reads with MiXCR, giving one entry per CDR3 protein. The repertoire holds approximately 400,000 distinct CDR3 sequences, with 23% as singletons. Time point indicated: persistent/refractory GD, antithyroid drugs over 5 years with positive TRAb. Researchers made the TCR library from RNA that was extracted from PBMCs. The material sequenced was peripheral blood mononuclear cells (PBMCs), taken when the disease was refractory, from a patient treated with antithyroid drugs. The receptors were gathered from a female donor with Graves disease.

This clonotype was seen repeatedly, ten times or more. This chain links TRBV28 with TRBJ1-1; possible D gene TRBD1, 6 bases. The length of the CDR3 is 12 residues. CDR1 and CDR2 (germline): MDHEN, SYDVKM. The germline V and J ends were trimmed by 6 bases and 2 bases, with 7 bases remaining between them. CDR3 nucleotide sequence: TGTGCCAGCAGAGGGGGTAACACTGAAGCTTTCTTT. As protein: CASRGGNTEAFF.

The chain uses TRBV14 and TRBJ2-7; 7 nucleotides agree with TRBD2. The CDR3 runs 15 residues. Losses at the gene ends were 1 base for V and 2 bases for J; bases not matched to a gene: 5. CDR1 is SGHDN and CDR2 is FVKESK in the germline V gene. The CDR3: CASSQVVGGTYEQYF. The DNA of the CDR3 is TGTGCCAGCAGCCAAGTGGTGGGGGGGACCTACGAGCAGTACTTC.

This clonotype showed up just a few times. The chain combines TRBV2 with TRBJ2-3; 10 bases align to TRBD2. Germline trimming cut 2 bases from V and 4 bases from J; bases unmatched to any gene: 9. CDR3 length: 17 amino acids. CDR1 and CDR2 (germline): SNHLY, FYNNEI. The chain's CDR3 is CASSEFSSGSFPDTQYF. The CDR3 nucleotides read TGTGCCAGCAGTGAATTCTCTAGCGGGAGTTTTCCAGATACGCAGTATTTT.

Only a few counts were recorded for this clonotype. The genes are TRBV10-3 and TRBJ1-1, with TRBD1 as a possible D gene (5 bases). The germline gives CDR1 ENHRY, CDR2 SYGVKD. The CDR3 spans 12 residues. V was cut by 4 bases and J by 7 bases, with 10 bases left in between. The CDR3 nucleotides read TGTGCCATCAGTGGGGGACTAGATGAAGCTTTCTTT. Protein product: CAISGGLDEAFF.

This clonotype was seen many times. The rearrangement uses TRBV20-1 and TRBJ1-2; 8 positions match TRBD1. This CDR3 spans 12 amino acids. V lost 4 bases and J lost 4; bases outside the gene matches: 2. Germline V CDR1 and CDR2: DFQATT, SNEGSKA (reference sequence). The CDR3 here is CSAKDRVYGYTF. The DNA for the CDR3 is TGCAGTGCTAAGGACAGGGTCTATGGCTACACCTTC.

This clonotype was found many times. CDR3 sequence: CASSSRGQGYEQYF. In nucleotides, the CDR3 is TGTGCCAGCAGCTCGAGAGGACAGGGCTACGAGCAGTACTTC. This chain connects TRBV7-9 to TRBJ2-7; 8 bases align to TRBD1. Germline CDR1 reads SEHNR; CDR2 reads FQNEAQ (reference sequence). After removal of 4 bases from V and 3 bases from J, the junction contained 5 bases not matched to a gene. The CDR3 extends over 14 amino acids.

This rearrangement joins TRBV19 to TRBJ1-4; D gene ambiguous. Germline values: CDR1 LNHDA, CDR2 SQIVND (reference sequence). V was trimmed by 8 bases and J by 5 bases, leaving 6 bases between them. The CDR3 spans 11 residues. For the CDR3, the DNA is TGTGCCAGTGCTTGGAATGAAAAACTGTTTTTT. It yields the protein CASAWNEKLFF.

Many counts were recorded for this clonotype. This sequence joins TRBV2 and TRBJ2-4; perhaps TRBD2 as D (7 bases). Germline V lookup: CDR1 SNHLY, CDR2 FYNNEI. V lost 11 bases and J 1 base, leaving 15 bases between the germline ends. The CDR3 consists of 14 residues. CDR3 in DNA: TGTGCCGGGAGGGGGTCCCTGGCCAAAAACATTCAGTACTTC. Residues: CAGRGSLAKNIQYF.